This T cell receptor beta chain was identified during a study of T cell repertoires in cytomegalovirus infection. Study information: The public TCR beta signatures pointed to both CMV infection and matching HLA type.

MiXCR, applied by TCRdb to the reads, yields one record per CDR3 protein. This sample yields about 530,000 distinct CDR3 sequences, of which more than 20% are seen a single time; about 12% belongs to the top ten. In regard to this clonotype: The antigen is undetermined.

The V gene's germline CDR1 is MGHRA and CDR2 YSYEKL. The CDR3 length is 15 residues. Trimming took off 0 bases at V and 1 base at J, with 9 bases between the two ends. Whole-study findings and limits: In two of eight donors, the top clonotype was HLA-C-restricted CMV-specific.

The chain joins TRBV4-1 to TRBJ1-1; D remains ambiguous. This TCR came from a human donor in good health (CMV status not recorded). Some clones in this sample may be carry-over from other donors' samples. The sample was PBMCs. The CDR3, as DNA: TGCGCCAGCAGCCAAGACGATGGGAAGAACACTGAAGCTTTCTTT. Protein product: CASSQDDGKNTEAFF.